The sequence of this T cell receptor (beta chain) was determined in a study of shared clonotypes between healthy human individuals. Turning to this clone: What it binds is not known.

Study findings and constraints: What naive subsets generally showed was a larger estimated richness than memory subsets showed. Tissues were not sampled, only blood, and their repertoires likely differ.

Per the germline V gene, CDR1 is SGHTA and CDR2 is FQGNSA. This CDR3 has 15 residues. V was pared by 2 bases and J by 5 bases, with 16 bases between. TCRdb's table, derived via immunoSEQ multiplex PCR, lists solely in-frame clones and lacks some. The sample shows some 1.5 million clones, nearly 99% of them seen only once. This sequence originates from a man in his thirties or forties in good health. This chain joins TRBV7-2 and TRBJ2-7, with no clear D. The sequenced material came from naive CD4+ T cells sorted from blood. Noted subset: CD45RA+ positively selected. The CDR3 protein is CASSLIPGTFNEQYF. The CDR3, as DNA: TGTGCCAGCAGCTTAATACCGGGCACGTTTAACGAGCAGTACTTC. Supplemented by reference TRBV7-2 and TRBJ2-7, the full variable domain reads GAGVSQSPSNKVTEKGKDVELRCDPISGHTALYWYRQSLGQGLEFLIYFQGNSAPDKSGLPSDRFSAERTGGSVSTLTIQRTQQEDSAVYLCASSLIPGTFNEQYFGPGTRLTVT.